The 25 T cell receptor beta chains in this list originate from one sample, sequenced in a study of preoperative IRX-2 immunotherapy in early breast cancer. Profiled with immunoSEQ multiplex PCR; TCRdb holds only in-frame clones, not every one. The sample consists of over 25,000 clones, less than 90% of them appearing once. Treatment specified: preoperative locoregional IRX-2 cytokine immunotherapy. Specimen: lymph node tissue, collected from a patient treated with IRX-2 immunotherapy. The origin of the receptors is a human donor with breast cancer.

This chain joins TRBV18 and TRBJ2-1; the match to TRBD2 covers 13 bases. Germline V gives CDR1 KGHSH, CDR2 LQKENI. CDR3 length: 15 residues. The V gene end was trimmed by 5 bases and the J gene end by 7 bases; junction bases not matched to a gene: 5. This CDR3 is CASSSGTSGANEQFF. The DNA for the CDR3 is TGTGCCAGCTCATCGGGGACTAGCGGGGCTAATGAGCAGTTCTTC.

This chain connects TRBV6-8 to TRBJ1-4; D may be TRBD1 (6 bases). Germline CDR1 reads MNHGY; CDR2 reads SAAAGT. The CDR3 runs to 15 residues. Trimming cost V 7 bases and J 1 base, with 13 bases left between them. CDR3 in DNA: TGTGCCAGCATTCAGGGGAGGTTAACTAATGAAAAACTGTTTTTT. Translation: CASIQGRLTNEKLFF.

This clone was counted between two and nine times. CDR3 loop: CATSRAWTGETIYF. CDR3 DNA sequence: TGTGCCACCAGCAGAGCCTGGACAGGGGAAACCATATATTTT. The chain recombines TRBV15 with TRBJ1-3; 9 bases line up with TRBD1. Germline CDR1 is LNHNV and CDR2 is YYDKDF (reference sequence). Trimming removed 1 base from V and 10 bases from J; junction bases left unmatched: 5. The length of the CDR3 is 14 residues.

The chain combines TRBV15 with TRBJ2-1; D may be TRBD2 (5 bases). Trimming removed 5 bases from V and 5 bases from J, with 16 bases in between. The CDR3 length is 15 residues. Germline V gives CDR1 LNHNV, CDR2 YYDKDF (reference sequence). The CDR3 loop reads CATSGPLVGNNEQFF. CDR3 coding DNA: TGTGCCACCAGCGGCCCACTAGTGGGAAACAATGAGCAGTTCTTC.

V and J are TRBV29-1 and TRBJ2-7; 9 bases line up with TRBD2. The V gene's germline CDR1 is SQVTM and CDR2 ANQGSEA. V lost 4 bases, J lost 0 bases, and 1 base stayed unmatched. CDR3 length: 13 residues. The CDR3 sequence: CSVAAGGSYEQYF. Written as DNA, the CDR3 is TGCAGCGTTGCAGCGGGAGGCTCCTACGAGCAGTACTTC.

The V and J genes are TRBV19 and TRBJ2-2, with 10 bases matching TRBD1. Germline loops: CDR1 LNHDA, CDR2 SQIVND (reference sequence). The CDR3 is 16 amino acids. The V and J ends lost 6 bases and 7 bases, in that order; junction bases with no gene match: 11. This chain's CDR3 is CASRQGDRGLHGELFF. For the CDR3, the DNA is TGTGCCAGTAGGCAAGGGGACAGGGGATTGCACGGGGAGCTGTTTTTT.

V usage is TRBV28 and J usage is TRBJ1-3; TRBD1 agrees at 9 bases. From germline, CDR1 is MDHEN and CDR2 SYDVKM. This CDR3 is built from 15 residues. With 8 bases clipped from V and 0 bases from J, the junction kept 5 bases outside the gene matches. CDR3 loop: CASRDRGSSGNTIYF. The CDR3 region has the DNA TGTGCCAGCCGAGACAGGGGGAGCTCTGGAAACACCATATATTTT.

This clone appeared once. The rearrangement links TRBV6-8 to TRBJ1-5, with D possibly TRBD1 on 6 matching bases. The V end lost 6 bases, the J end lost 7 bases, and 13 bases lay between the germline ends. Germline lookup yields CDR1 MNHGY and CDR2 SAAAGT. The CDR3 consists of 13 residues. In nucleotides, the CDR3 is TGTGCCAGCAGGCCCTTCGGGGGCCAGCCCCAGCATTTT. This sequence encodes CASRPFGGQPQHF.

The CDR3 here is CASSYSRDKETQYF. In DNA form, the CDR3 reads TGTGCCAGCAGTTACTCTCGAGATAAAGAGACCCAGTACTTC. This chain connects TRBV6-8 to TRBJ2-5; D is unclear. The CDR3 loop spans 14 amino acids. Trimming cost V 0 bases and J 3 bases, with 8 bases left between them. In germline, CDR1 is MNHGY, CDR2 SAAAGT.

The CDR3 DNA follows: TGTGCCAGCTCACAGACGACAGAGTACGAGCAGTACTTC. Protein sequence: CASSQTTEYEQYF. This sequence joins TRBV18 and TRBJ2-7, with a weak D call TRBD1 (5 bases). The CDR3 is made up of 13 amino acids. The V end was cut by 4 bases, the J end by 4 bases, with 11 bases between. Germline CDR1 and CDR2: KGHSH and LQKENI.

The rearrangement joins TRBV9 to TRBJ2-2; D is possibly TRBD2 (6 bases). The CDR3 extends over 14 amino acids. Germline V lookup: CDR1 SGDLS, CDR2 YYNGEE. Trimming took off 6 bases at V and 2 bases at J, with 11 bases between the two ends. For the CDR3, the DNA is TGTGCCAGCATAAAGGCGGGAAACACCGGGGAGCTGTTTTTT. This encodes CASIKAGNTGELFF.

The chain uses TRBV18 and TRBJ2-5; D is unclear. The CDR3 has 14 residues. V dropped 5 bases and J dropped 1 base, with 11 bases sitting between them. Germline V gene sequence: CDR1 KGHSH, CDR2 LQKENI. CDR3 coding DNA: TGTGCCAGCTCATCACGGGCCAGCCAAGAGACCCAGTACTTC. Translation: CASSSRASQETQYF.

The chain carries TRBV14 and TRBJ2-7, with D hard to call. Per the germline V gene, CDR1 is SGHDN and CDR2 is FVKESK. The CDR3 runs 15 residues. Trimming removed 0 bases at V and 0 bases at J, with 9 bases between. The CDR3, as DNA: TGTGCCAGCAGCCAAGATTGGGGTCTCTCCTACGAGCAGTACTTC. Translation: CASSQDWGLSYEQYF. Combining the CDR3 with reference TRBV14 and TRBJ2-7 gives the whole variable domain EAGVTQFPSHSVIEKGQTVTLRCDPISGHDNLYWYRRVMGKEIKFLLHFVKESKQDESGMPNNRFLAERTGGTYSTLKVQPAELEDSGVYFCASSQDWGLSYEQYFGPGTRLTVT.

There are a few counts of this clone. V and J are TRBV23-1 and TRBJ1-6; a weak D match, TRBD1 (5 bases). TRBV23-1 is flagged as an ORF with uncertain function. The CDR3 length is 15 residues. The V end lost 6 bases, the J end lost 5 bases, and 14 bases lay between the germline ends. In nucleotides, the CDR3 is TGCGCCAGCAGCCCGGGGAAACAGGATAATTCACCCCTCCACTTT. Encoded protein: CASSPGKQDNSPLHF.

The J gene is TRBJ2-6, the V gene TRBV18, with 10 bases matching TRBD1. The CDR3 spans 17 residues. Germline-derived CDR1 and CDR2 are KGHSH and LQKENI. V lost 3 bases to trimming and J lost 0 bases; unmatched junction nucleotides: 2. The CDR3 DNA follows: TGTGCCAGCTCACCGGGACAGGGGACCTCTGGGGCCAACGTCCTGACTTTC. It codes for CASSPGQGTSGANVLTF.

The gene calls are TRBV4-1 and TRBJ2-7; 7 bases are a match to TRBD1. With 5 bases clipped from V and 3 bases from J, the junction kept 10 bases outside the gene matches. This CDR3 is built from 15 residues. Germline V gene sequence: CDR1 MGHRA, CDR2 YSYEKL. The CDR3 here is CASSESGGQYYEQYF. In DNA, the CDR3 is TGCGCCAGCAGCGAATCAGGGGGACAATACTACGAGCAGTACTTC.

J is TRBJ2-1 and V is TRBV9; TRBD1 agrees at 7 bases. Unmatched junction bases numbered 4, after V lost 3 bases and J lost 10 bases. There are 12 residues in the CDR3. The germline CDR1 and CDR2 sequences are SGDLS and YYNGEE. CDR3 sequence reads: CASSGRDSEQFF. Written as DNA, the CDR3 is TGTGCCAGCAGCGGCCGGGACAGCGAGCAGTTCTTC.

CDR3 nucleotides: TGTGCCAGCAGTTCCCAGAGGGGGCAACCGGGCACTGAAGCTTTCTTT. Amino acid sequence: CASSSQRGQPGTEAFF. The chain has TRBV28 and TRBJ1-1; the match to TRBD1 covers 7 bases. The junction had 12 bases not matched to a gene; V was cut back by 4 bases and J by 4 bases. The CDR3 totals 16 residues. Germline loops: CDR1 MDHEN, CDR2 SYDVKM. Full variable domain (outside the CDR3, taken from reference TRBV28 and TRBJ1-1): DVKVTQSSRYLVKRTGEKVFLECVQDMDHENMFWYRQDPGLGLRLIYFSYDVKMKEKGDIPEGYSVSREKKERFSLILESASTNQTSMYLCASSSQRGQPGTEAFFGQGTRLTVV.

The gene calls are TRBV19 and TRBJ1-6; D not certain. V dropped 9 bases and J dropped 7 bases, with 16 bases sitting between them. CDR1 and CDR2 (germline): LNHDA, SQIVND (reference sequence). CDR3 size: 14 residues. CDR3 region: CASLICLLNSPLHF. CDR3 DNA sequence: TGTGCCAGCCTTATTTGCCTTCTCAATTCACCCCTCCACTTT.

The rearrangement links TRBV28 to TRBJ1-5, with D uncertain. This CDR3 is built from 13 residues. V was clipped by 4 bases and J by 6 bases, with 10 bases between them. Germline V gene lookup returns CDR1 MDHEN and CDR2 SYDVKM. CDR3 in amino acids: CASSWVPRQPQHF. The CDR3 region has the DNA TGTGCCAGCAGTTGGGTCCCCCGTCAGCCCCAGCATTTT.

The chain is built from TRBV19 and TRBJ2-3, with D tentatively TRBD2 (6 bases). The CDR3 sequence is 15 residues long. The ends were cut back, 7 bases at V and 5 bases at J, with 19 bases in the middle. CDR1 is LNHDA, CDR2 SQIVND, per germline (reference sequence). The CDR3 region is CASNPQVGGGDTQYF. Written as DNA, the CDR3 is TGTGCCAGTAACCCCCAGGTGGGGGGTGGAGATACGCAGTATTTT.

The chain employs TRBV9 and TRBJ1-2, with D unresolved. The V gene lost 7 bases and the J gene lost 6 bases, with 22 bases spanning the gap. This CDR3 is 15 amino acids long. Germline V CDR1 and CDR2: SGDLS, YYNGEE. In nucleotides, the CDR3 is TGTGCCAGCCGATTATCAGAGTGGGGTGGTAATGGCTACACCTTC. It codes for CASRLSEWGGNGYTF.

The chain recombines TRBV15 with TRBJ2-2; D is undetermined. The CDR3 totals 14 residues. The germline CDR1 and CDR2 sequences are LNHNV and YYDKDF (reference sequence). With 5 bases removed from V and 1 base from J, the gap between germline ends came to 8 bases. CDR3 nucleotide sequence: TGTGCCACCAGCCCTCACCTGAACACCGGGGAGCTGTTTTTT. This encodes CATSPHLNTGELFF.

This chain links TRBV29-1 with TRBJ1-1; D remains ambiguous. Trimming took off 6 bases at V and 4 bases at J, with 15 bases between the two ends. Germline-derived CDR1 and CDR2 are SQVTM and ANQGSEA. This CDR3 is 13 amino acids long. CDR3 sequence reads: CSVRVREGTEAFF. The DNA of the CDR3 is TGCAGCGTGAGGGTCCGGGAAGGCACTGAAGCTTTCTTT.

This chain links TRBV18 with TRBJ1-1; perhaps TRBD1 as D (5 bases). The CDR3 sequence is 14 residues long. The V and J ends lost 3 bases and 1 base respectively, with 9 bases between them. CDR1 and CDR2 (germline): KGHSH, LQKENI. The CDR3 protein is CASSPGTENTEAFF. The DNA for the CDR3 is TGTGCCAGCTCACCCGGGACCGAGAACACTGAAGCTTTCTTT.